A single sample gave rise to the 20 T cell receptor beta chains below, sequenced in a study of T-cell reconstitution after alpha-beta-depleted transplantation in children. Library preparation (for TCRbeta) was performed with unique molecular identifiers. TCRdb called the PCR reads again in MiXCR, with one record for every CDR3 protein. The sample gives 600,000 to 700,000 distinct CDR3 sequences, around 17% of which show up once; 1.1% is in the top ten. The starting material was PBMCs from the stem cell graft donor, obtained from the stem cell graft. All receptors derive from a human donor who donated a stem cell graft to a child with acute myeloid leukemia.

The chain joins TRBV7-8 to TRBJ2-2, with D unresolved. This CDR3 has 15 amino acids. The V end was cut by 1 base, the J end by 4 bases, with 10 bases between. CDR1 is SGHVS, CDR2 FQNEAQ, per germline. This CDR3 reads CASSLGHTPTGELFF. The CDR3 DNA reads TGTGCCAGCAGCTTAGGCCATACTCCCACCGGGGAGCTGTTTTTT.

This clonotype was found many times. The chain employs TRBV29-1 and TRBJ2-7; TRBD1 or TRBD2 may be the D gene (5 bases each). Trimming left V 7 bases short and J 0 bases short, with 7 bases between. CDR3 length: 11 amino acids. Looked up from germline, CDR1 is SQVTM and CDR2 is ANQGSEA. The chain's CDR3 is CSAGTSYEQYF. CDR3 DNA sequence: TGCAGCGCTGGGACCTCCTACGAGCAGTACTTC.

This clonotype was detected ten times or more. CDR3 sequence: CASREDRSMNTEAFF. The CDR3 region has the DNA TGTGCCAGCAGGGAGGACAGGAGTATGAACACTGAAGCTTTCTTT. The V and J genes are TRBV6-1 and TRBJ1-1; 7 nucleotides align to TRBD1. V dropped 6 bases and J dropped 0; count of bases not matched to a gene: 7. Germline CDR1 reads MNHNS; CDR2 reads SASEGT. The CDR3 has 15 amino acids.

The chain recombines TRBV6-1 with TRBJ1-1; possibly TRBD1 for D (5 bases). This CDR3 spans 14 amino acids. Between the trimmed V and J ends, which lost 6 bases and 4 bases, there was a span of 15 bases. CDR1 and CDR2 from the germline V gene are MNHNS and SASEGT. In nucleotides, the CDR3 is TGTGCCAGCAGCACGGGGGGGGTCAGCACTGAAGCTTTCTTT. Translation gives CASSTGGVSTEAFF.

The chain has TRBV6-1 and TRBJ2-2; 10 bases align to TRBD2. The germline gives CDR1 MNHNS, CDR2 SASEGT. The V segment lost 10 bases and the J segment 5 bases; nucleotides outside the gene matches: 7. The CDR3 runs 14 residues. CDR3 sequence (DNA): TGTGCCACCAAAGCGGGGGGGCGAACCGGGGAGCTGTTTTTT. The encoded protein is CATKAGGRTGELFF.

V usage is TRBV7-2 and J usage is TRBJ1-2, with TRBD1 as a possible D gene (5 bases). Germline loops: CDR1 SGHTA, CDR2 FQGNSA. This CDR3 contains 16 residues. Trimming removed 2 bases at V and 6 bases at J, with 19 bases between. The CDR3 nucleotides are TGTGCCAGCAGCTTACCCCGGGACTCCGGTGGGGATGGCTACACCTTC. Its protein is CASSLPRDSGGDGYTF.

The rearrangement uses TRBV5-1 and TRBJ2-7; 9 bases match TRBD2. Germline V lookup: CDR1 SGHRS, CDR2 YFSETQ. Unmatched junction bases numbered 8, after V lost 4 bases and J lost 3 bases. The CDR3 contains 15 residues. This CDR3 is CASSPPGREGYEQYF. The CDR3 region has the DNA TGCGCCAGCAGCCCGCCGGGGCGGGAGGGCTACGAGCAGTACTTC.

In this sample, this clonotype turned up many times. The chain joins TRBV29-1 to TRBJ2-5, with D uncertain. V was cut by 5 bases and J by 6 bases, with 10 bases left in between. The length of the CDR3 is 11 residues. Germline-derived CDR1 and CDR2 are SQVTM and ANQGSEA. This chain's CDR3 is CSVHAIQTQYF. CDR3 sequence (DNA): TGCAGCGTTCACGCAATACAGACCCAGTACTTC. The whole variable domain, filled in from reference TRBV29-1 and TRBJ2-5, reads SAVISQKPSRDICQRGTSLTIQCQVDSQVTMMFWYRQQPGQSLTLIATANQGSEATYESGFVIDKFPISRPNLTFSTLTVSNMSPEDSSIYLCSVHAIQTQYFGPGTRLLVL.

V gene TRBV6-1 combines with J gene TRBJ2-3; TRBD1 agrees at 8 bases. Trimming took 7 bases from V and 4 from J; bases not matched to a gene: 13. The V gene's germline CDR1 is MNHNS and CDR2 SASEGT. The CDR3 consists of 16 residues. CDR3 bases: TGTGCCAGCACCAAGGACCGGGACAGGATTCCAGATACGCAGTATTTT. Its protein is CASTKDRDRIPDTQYF.

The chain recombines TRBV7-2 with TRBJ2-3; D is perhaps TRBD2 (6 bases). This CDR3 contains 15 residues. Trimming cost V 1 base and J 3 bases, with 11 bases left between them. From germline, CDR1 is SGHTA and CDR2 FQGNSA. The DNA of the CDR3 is TGTGCCAGCAGCTTAGGACTAGGAGTAACAGATACGCAGTATTTT. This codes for CASSLGLGVTDTQYF.

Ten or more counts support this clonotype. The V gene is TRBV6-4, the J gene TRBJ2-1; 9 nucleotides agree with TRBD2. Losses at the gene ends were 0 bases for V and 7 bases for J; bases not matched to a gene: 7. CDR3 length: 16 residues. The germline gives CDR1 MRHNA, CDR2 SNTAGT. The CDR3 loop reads CASSDSSGGPTNEQFF. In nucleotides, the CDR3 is TGTGCCAGCAGTGACTCTAGCGGGGGCCCCACAAATGAGCAGTTCTTC.

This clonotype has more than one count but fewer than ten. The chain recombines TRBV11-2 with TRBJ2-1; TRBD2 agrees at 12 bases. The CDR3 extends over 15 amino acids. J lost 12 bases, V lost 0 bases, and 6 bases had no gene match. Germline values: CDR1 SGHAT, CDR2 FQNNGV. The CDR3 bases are TGTGCCAGCAGCTTAGAGGCTAGCGGGGGGGCCTGGCAGTTCTTC. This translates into CASSLEASGGAWQFF.

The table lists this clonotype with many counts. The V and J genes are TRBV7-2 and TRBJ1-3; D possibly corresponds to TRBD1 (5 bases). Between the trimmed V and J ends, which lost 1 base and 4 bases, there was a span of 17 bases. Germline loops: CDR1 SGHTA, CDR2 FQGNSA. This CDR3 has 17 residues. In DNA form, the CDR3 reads TGTGCCAGCAGCTTAGTCGGGGGAGTCGAGACAGGAAACACCATATATTTT. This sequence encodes CASSLVGGVETGNTIYF.

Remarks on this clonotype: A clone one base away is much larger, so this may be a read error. The CDR3 here is CSATGGGISYNEPFF. Written as DNA, the CDR3 is TGCAGTGCCACAGGGGGAGGAATTTCCTACAATGAGCCGTTCTTC. This chain connects TRBV20-1 to TRBJ2-1; 8 bases match TRBD1. This CDR3 spans 15 amino acids. Germline-derived CDR1 and CDR2 are DFQATT and SNEGSKA (reference sequence).

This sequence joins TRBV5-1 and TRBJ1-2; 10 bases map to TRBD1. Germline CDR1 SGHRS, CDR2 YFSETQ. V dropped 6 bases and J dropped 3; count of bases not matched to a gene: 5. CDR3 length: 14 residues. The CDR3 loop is CASTGDRGDYGYTF. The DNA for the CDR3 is TGCGCCAGCACTGGGGACAGGGGAGACTATGGCTACACCTTC.

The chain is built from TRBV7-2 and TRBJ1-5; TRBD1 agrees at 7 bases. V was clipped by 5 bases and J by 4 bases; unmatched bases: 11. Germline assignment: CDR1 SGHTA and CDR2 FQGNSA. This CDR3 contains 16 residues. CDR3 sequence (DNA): TGTGCCAGCAGCCTCCAGGGGGATCTGAGAAATCAGCCCCAGCATTTT. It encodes CASSLQGDLRNQPQHF.

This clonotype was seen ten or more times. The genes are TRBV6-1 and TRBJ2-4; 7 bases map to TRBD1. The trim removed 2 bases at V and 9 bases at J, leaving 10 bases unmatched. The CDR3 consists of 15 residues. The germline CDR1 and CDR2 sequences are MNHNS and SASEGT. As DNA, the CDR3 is TGTGCCAGCAGTGAAATTACAGGGGTGCGCGGCATTCAGTACTTC. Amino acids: CASSEITGVRGIQYF.

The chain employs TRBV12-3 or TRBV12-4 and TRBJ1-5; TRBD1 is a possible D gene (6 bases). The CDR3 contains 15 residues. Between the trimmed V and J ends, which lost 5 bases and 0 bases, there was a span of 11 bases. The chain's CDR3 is CASSGGINSNQPQHF. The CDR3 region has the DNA TGTGCCAGCAGTGGGGGCATTAATAGCAATCAGCCCCAGCATTTT.

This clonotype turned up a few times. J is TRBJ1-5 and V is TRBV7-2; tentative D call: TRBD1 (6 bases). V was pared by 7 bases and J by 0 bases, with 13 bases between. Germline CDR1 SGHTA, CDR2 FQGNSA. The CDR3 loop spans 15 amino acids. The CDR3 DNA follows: TGTGCCAGCACCCAGGGGAGTCATAGCAATCAGCCCCAGCATTTT. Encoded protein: CASTQGSHSNQPQHF.

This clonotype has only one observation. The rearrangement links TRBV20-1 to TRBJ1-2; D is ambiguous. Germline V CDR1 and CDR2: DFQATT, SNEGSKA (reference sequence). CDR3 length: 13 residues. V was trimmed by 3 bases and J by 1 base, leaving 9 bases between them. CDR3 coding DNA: TGCAGTGCTAGTACAGATTTTAACTATGGCTACACCTTC. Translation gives CSASTDFNYGYTF.